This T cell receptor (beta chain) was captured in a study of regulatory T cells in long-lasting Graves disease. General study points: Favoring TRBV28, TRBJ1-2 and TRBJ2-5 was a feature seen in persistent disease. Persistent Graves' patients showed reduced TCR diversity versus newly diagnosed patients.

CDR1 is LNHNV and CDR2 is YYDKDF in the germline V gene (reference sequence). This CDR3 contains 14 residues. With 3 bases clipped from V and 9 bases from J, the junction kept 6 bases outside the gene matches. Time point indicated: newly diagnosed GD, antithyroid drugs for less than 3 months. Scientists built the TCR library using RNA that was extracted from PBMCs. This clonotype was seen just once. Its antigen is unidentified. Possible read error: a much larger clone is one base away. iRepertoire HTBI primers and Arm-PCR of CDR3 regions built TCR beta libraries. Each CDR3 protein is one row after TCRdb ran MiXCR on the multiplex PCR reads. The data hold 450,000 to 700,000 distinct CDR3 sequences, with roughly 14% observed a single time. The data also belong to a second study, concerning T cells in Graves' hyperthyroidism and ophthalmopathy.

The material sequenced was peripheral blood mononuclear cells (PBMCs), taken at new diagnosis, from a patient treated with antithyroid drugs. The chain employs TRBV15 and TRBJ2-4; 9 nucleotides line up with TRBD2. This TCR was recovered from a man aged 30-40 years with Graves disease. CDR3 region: CATSSGLARSIQYF. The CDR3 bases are TGTGCCACCAGCAGCGGACTAGCGAGGAGCATTCAGTACTTC.